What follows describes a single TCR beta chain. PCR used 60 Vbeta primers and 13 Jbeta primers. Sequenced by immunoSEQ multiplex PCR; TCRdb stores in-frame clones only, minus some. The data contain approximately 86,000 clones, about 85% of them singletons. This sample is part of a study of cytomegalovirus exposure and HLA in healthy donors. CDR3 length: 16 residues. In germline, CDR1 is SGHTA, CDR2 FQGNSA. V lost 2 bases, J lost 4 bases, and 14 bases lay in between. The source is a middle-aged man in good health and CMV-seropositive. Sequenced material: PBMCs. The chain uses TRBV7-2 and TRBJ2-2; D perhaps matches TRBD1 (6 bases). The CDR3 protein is CASSLPSTGLTGELFF. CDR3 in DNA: TGTGCCAGCAGCTTACCTTCGACAGGCCTCACCGGGGAGCTGTTTTTT.